This T cell receptor (beta chain) stems from a study of response to subunit inactivated influenza vaccine. There are 15 residues in the CDR3. From germline, CDR1 is SGHTA and CDR2 FQGNSA. The V end was cut by 5 bases, the J end by 4 bases, with 18 bases between. A few counts support this clonotype. Its antigen is unidentified. Study-wide results and limits: New T cells are recruited in small numbers by each seasonal influenza vaccination, according to the authors' suggestion.

TCRdb called the RT-PCR reads again in MiXCR, with one record for every CDR3 protein. Altogether about 530,000 distinct CDR3 sequences are present, approximately 10% being singletons, with the ten largest covering roughly 10%. The sequence was collected from a man aged 50 to 60 who received an inactivated influenza vaccine. The material sequenced was PBMCs from blood, taken on the day of vaccination. The rearrangement uses TRBV7-2 and TRBJ2-7, with D perhaps matching TRBD1 or TRBD2 (5 bases each). This chain's CDR3 is CASSLLTRDGYEQYF. In DNA form, the CDR3 reads TGTGCCAGCAGCCTCCTAACCCGGGACGGATACGAGCAGTACTTC.